Listed below are T cell receptor beta chains from one sample, sequenced in a study of T cells in Graves' hyperthyroidism and ophthalmopathy. TCRdb re-derived calls from the multiplex PCR reads in MiXCR, one entry per CDR3 protein. The sample has hundreds of thousands of distinct CDR3 sequences, around 13% seen once. The sample consisted of blood. Every receptor here comes from a woman aged 18-29 years with Graves' hyperthyroidism. Each CDR3 is given with its conserved first and last residue. Each record gives: D gene, V gene, clone size, CDR3 protein. D genes are given only for firm matches. For some rows the clone size is stated as once, few or many, or as a class when expanded; others skip it.

NA | TRBV28 | few | CASVSGNSPLHF
NA | TRBV28 | many | CATTRTDTQYF
NA | TRBV6-5 | few | CASSYLVTQETQYF
TRBD1 | TRBV9 | NA | CASSAGTVVDYGYTF
TRBD2 | TRBV27 | many | CASKGGSSYEQYF
TRBD1 | TRBV12-3/TRBV12-4 | many | CASRIQGPYGYTF
TRBD2 | TRBV28 | NA | CASSFVLAGDTQYF
NA | TRBV7-2 | many | CASSFRGVNQPQHF
TRBD2 | TRBV6-6 | many | CASSYSVASSGRDFSSYNEQFF
NA | TRBV29-1 | NA | CSVAPNTGELFF
TRBD1 | TRBV2 | many | CASSEALLIGQGRFVAFF
NA | TRBV4-1 | many | CASSPIGVGVDTQYF
NA | TRBV28 | many | CASSRAPRAGELFF
TRBD2 | TRBV3-1 | few | CASSQDRLAGDTGELFF
TRBD2 | TRBV5-6 | many | CASSPRLGLAGGDNEQFF
TRBD2 | TRBV7-2 | many | CASSLGGTSVNIQYF
NA | TRBV29-1 | NA | CSVVPGTEAFF